A selection of T cell receptor beta chains follows, all from one sample in a study of T cell repertoires in cytomegalovirus infection. TCRdb passed the reads through MiXCR, listing each CDR3 protein once. The table records hundreds of thousands of distinct CDR3 sequences, 15% to 20% of them present only once. Sample: PBMCs. Every receptor here comes from a human donor in good health (CMV status not recorded). Some clones in this sample may be carry-over from other donors' samples. Each CDR3 is given with its conserved first and last residue. D genes are given only for firm matches. Expanded clones get a size class; other rows say once, few or many, or leave the size out.

d_gene,v_gene,abundance,j_gene,CDR3aa,CDR3nt
TRBD1,TRBV7-9,many,TRBJ2-1,CASSSTYLPGQGSYNEQFF,TGTGCCAGCAGCTCGACCTATTTACCCGGACAGGGATCCTACAATGAGCAGTTCTTC
NA,TRBV7-2,many,TRBJ1-1,CASSPQENTEAFF,TGTGCCAGCAGCCCACAGGAGAACACTGAAGCTTTCTTT
TRBD1,TRBV28,NA,TRBJ2-7,CASSFDRRQGDYEQYF,TGTGCCAGCAGTTTCGACCGCCGACAGGGCGACTACGAGCAGTACTTC
NA,TRBV19,few,TRBJ2-4,CASTDGDPENIQYF,TGTGCCAGTACTGACGGGGATCCGGAAAACATTCAGTACTTC
NA,TRBV5-4,NA,TRBJ2-3,CASSLGGLEARGADTQYF,TGTGCCAGCAGTCTGGGGGGATTGGAGGCCAGAGGGGCAGATACGCAGTATTTT
NA,TRBV20-1,NA,TRBJ1-5,CSASRSNQPQHF,TGCAGTGCTTCCAGGAGCAATCAGCCCCAGCATTTT
NA,TRBV12-3/TRBV12-4,many,TRBJ1-2,CASSLEPGYGYTF,TGTGCCAGCAGTTTAGAGCCAGGCTATGGCTACACCTTC
NA,TRBV12-3/TRBV12-4,few,TRBJ2-5,CASSPRDEQETQYF,TGTGCCAGCAGTCCGAGGGACGAGCAAGAGACCCAGTACTTC
TRBD2,TRBV6-2/TRBV6-3,NA,TRBJ2-3,CASSLSGEYPDTQYF,TGTGCCAGCAGTCTTAGCGGGGAGTATCCAGATACGCAGTATTTT
NA,TRBV6-2/TRBV6-3,many,TRBJ1-2,CASSYDTPIYGYTF,TGTGCCAGCAGTTACGACACCCCAATCTATGGCTACACCTTC
TRBD2,TRBV5-1,NA,TRBJ2-3,CASSLAPGGAGDTQYF,TGCGCCAGCAGCTTGGCCCCGGGGGGGGCAGGGGATACGCAGTATTTT
NA,TRBV20-1,few,TRBJ2-5,CSASVWEETQYF,TGCAGTGCTAGTGTGTGGGAAGAGACCCAGTACTTC
NA,TRBV28,many,TRBJ1-5,CASPPDRFYSNQPQHF,TGTGCCAGCCCCCCCGACAGGTTTTATAGCAATCAGCCCCAGCATTTT
NA,TRBV20-1,many,TRBJ1-6,CSALGSSYNSPLHF,TGCAGTGCGCTAGGGAGCTCCTATAATTCACCCCTCCACTTT
TRBD2,TRBV7-2,many,TRBJ2-1,CASSLNLGLAVAEQFF,TGTGCCAGCAGCTTAAACTTGGGTCTAGCGGTAGCTGAGCAGTTCTTC
TRBD2,TRBV7-2,many,TRBJ2-5,CASSPGTIQETQYF,TGTGCCAGCAGCCCAGGGACTATTCAAGAGACCCAGTACTTC
NA,TRBV7-4,NA,TRBJ1-5,CASSLGRGSSNQPQHF,TGTGCCAGCAGCTTAGGTCGGGGCTCAAGCAATCAGCCCCAGCATTTT
NA,TRBV24-1,NA,TRBJ1-2,CATSDFPGYGYTF,TGTGCCACCAGTGATTTCCCAGGTTATGGCTACACCTTC